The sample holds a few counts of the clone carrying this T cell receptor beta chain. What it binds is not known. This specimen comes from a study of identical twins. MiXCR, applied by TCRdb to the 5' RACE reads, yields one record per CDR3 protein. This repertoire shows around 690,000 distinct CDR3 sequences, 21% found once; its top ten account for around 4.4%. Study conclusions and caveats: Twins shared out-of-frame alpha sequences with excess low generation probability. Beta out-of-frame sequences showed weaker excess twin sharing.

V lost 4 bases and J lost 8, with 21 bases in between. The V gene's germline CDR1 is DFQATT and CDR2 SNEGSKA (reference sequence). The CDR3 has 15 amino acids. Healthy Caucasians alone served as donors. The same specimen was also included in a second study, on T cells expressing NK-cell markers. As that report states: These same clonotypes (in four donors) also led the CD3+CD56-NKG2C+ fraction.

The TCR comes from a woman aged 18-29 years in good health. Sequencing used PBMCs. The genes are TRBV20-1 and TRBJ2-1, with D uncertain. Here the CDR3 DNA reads TGCAGTGCTACCCGCCGTGTCAGTGACTTGGATGAGCAGTTCTTC. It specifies CSATRRVSDLDEQFF.